This T cell receptor (beta chain) comes out of a study of CD8+ T cells in alopecia areata. The study, taken as a whole, reports: Lesional tissue from the scalp (especially in alopecia totalis/universalis) showed higher clonality than normal scalp.

It was from PBMCs that CD4+ and CD8+ T cells were sorted. Worth noting for this clone: The antigen is unknown.

Germline-derived CDR1 and CDR2 are GTSNPN and SVGIG (reference sequence). V was pared by 2 bases and J by 3 bases, with 13 bases between. The CDR3 covers 15 residues. The sequencing template was cDNA reverse transcribed from extracted RNA. The table came from immunoSEQ multiplex PCR; TCRdb's copy has only in-frame clones and leaves some out. This sample carries over 85,000 clones, 41% of them seen once, and the ten largest clones take approximately 1.4%. This receptor was obtained from a human donor with alopecia areata. Sequencing used CD4+ T cells sorted from blood. The chain has TRBV30 and TRBJ2-2; D is uncertain. The CDR3 protein is CAWSRLWGDTGELFF. The DNA for the CDR3 is TGTGCCTGGAGTCGTCTGTGGGGTGACACCGGGGAGCTGTTTTTT.